One and the same sample provided the 13 T cell receptor beta chains below, sequenced in a study of cytomegalovirus exposure and HLA in healthy donors. The PCR had 60 Vbeta and 13 Jbeta primers. TCRdb's table, derived via immunoSEQ multiplex PCR, lists solely in-frame clones and lacks some. Listed are tens of thousands of clones; 12% falls within the top ten. Sequenced: PBMCs. The receptors originated from a woman in her fifties or sixties in good health and CMV-seropositive.

CDR3 in amino acids: CASSFGMNTEAFF. In nucleotides, the CDR3 is TGCGCCAGCAGCTTCGGTATGAACACTGAAGCTTTCTTT. The genes are TRBV5-1 and TRBJ1-1; D is uncertain. Germline assignment: CDR1 SGHRS and CDR2 YFSETQ. Deletions cut 2 bases from V and 0 bases from J, with 5 bases between. The CDR3 is 13 residues long.

The genes are TRBV12-5 and TRBJ2-7, with D possibly TRBD2 on 7 matching bases. V was cut by 8 bases and J by 2 bases, with 16 bases left in between. The germline V gene encodes CDR1 LGHNT and CDR2 FRNRAP. This CDR3 has 14 amino acids. CDR3 sequence (DNA): TGTGCTAGTCTGGGGGGGCAGGGCACCTACGAGCAGTACTTC. It yields the protein CASLGGQGTYEQYF.

The chain links TRBV7-9 to TRBJ1-2; D call uncertain. Germline CDR1 is SEHNR and CDR2 is FQNEAQ (reference sequence). This CDR3 is built from 15 residues. The V and J ends lost 0 bases and 3 bases respectively, with 11 bases between them. CDR3 DNA sequence: TGTGCCAGCAGCTTAGCAGGAGGCAGCTACTATGGCTACACCTTC. Translation gives CASSLAGGSYYGYTF. Together with reference TRBV7-9 and TRBJ1-2, the CDR3 gives the full variable domain: DTGVSQNPRHKITKRGQNVTFRCDPISEHNRLYWYRQTLGQGPEFLTYFQNEAQLEKSRLLSDRFSAERPKGSFSTLEIQRTEQGDSAMYLCASSLAGGSYYGYTFGSGTRLTVV.

The V gene is TRBV7-8, the J gene TRBJ2-5; tentatively, D is TRBD2 (5 bases). The germline V gene encodes CDR1 SGHVS and CDR2 FQNEAQ. This CDR3 has 14 residues. V lost 4 bases to trimming and J lost 3 bases, with 12 bases between them. The CDR3 spells CASSSLGIKETQYF. The DNA of the CDR3 is TGTGCCAGCAGCTCCCTCGGGATTAAAGAGACCCAGTACTTC.

This rearrangement joins TRBV28 to TRBJ1-4, with 8 bases lining up with TRBD1. CDR3 length: 14 residues. Trimming removed 6 bases from V and 0 bases from J; junction bases left unmatched: 0. CDR1 is MDHEN and CDR2 is SYDVKM in the germline V gene. The CDR3 bases are TGTGCCAGCAGACAGGGGGCAACTAATGAAAAACTGTTTTTT. Amino acids: CASRQGATNEKLFF.

This chain links TRBV4-1 with TRBJ1-5, with D uncertain. The CDR3 has 16 residues. Germline V CDR1 and CDR2: MGHRA, YSYEKL. Trimming removed 1 base at V and 1 base at J, with 11 bases between. The CDR3: CASSQGAPLSNQPQHF. CDR3 nucleotides: TGCGCCAGCAGCCAAGGGGCCCCCCTAAGCAATCAGCCCCAGCATTTT.

The chain uses TRBV13 and TRBJ1-1; TRBD1 matches 8 bases. The V segment lost 4 bases and the J segment 7 bases; nucleotides outside the gene matches: 5. This CDR3 is built from 13 residues. Germline assignment: CDR1 PRHDT and CDR2 FYEKMQ (reference sequence). CDR3 amino acids: CASSWTGKIEAFF. The CDR3 DNA reads as TGTGCCAGCAGCTGGACAGGGAAAATTGAAGCTTTCTTT.

With respect to this clone: A junction boundary mismatches the germline segment, possibly from a read error. This chain joins TRBV4-1 and TRBJ1-1, with D possibly TRBD1 on 6 matching bases. Looked up from germline, CDR1 is MGHRA and CDR2 is YSYEKL. The CDR3 extends over 13 amino acids. The CDR3 protein is CASRLPGTLEDFF. The CDR3 nucleotides read TGCGCCAGCAGACTCCCTGGGACACTTGAAGATTTCTTT.

The chain carries TRBV5-1 and TRBJ1-1; 7 positions match TRBD1. The CDR3 has 16 amino acids. V lost 4 bases to trimming and J lost 2 bases; unmatched junction nucleotides: 11. Germline V lookup: CDR1 SGHRS, CDR2 YFSETQ. The CDR3 coding sequence is TGCGCCAGCAGCGACCCGGGACAGAGGATTAACACTGAAGCTTTCTTT. It yields the protein CASSDPGQRINTEAFF.

The chain employs TRBV4-1 and TRBJ2-5; D is unclear. Trimming shortened V by 8 bases and J by 1 base, and 17 bases separated the two germline ends. In germline, CDR1 is MGHRA, CDR2 YSYEKL. This CDR3 contains 15 residues. In DNA, the CDR3 is TGCGCCAGCCGTCGCATTGCTGTTAGCCAAGAGACCCAGTACTTC. It translates to CASRRIAVSQETQYF.

The J gene is TRBJ2-5, the V gene TRBV10-1; D gene unclear. The CDR3 extends over 13 amino acids. The V end was cut by 2 bases, the J end by 1 base, with 5 bases between. The V gene's germline CDR1 is WNHNN and CDR2 SYGVQD (reference sequence). The CDR3 spells CASSETPQETQYF. The CDR3 nucleotides are TGCGCCAGCAGTGAGACTCCCCAAGAGACCCAGTACTTC.

The chain joins TRBV27 to TRBJ1-2, with D unclear. The CDR3 runs to 13 residues. Germline V gene data show CDR1 as MNHEY and CDR2 as SMNVEV (reference sequence). V lost 6 bases and J 8 bases, leaving 16 bases between the germline ends. As DNA, the CDR3 is TGTGCCAGCAGCAGGACTCCTTCACAAGGCTACACCTTC. Amino acid sequence: CASSRTPSQGYTF.

This sequence joins TRBV28 and TRBJ2-2; 8 positions match TRBD2. The germline V gene has CDR1 MDHEN and CDR2 SYDVKM. The CDR3 runs to 15 residues. Losses at the gene ends were 6 bases for V and 13 bases for J; bases not matched to a gene: 16. CDR3 sequence reads: CASSPQGLAGGRLFF. In nucleotides, the CDR3 is TGTGCCAGCAGCCCCCAAGGGCTAGCGGGCGGGCGGCTGTTTTTT.